One and the same sample provided the 5 T cell receptor beta chains below, sequenced in a study of blood T cell repertoires in COVID-19. TCRdb's copy holds only in-frame clones and misses some; the assay was immunoSEQ multiplex PCR. The data hold under 60,000 clones, with about 80% observed a single time. Material for sequencing was peripheral blood. These receptors were collected from a man in his 60s with acute or convalescent COVID-19.

V gene TRBV10-3 combines with J gene TRBJ1-4; 10 bases match TRBD1. Germline assignment: CDR1 ENHRY and CDR2 SYGVKD. The J segment lost 8 bases and the V segment lost 10 bases, leaving 7 bases of the junction unmatched. This CDR3 has 13 amino acids. The CDR3 sequence: CATGGTGEEKLFF. As DNA, the CDR3 is TGTGCCACAGGCGGGACAGGGGAAGAAAAACTGTTTTTT.

The chain joins TRBV5-1 to TRBJ1-1; D unresolved. The V end lost 0 bases, the J end lost 0 bases, and 3 bases lay between the germline ends. This CDR3 has 13 amino acids. In germline, CDR1 is SGHRS, CDR2 YFSETQ. The CDR3, as DNA: TGCGCCAGCAGCTTGGGGCTGAACACTGAAGCTTTCTTT. This gives the protein CASSLGLNTEAFF.

The sample holds a few counts of this clone. V usage is TRBV6-5 and J usage is TRBJ1-3; 7 bases line up with TRBD1. CDR3 size: 16 residues. Germline values: CDR1 MNHEY, CDR2 SVGAGI. V gave up 4 bases and J gave up 0 bases; unmatched junction bases: 6. The CDR3 protein is CASSFGTVTSGNTIYF. The CDR3 DNA follows: TGTGCCAGCAGTTTCGGGACAGTTACCTCTGGAAACACCATATATTTT.

The count of this clone is one. CDR3 nucleotides: TGTGCCACCAGCAGAGCTACAGTCTCTGGGGCCAACGTCCTGACTTTC. Its translation: CATSRATVSGANVLTF. The V gene is TRBV15, the J gene TRBJ2-6; D unresolved. CDR1 and CDR2 (germline): LNHNV, YYDKDF (reference sequence). The V gene lost 1 base and the J gene lost 0 bases, with 7 bases spanning the gap. This CDR3 spans 16 amino acids.

The chain combines TRBV3-1 (or the pseudogene TRBV3-2) with TRBJ1-5; D call uncertain. Germline CDR1 LGHDT, CDR2 YNNKEL (reference sequence). CDR3 length equals 10 residues. V shed 9 bases and J shed 5 bases, with 5 bases lying between them. For the CDR3, the DNA is TGTGCCAGATCAGATCAGCCCCAGCATTTT. This codes for CARSDQPQHF.